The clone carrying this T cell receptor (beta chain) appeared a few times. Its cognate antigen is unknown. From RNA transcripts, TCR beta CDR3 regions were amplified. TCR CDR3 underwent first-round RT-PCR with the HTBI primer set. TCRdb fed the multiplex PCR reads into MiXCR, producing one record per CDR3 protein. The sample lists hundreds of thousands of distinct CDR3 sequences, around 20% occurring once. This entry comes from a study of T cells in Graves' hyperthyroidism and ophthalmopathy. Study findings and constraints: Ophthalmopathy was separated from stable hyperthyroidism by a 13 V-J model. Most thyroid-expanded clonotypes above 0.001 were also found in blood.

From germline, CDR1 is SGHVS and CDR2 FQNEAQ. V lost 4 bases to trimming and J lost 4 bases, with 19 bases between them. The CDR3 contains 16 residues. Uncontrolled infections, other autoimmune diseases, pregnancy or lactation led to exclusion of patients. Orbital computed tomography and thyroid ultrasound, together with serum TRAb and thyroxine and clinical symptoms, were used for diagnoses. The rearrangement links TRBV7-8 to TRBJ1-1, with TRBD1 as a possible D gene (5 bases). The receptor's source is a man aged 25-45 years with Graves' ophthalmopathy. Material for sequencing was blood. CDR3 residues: CASSWDASIEGTEAFF. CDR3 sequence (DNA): TGTGCCAGCAGCTGGGACGCTTCCATTGAGGGCACTGAAGCTTTCTTT.